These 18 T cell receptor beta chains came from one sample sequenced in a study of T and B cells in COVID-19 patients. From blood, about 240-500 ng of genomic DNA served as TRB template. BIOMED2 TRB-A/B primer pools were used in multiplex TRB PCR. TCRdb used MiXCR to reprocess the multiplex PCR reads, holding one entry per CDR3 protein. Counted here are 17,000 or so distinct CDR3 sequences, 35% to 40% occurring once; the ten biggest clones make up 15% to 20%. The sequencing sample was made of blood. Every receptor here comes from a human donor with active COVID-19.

The CDR3 reads CASRWGRIGTEAFF. CDR3 DNA: TGTGCCAGCAGATGGGGGCGCATAGGCACTGAAGCTTTCTTT. The rearrangement joins TRBV6-4 to TRBJ1-1; a possible D gene is TRBD1 (6 bases). Germline V gives CDR1 MRHNA, CDR2 SNTAGT. Trimming took 6 bases from V and 4 from J, leaving 15 bases between them. The CDR3 covers 14 residues.

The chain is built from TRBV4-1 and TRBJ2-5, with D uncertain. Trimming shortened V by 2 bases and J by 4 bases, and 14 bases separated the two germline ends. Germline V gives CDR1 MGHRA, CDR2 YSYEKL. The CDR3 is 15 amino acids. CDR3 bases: TGCGCCAGCAGCCAACCACACGTAAGACCAGAGACCCAGTACTTC. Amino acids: CASSQPHVRPETQYF.

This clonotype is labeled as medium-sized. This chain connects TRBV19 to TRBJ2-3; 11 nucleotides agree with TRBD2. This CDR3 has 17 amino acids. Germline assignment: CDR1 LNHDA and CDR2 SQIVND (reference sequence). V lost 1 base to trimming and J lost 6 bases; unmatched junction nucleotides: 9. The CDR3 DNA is TGTGCCAGTAGTATAGGGGGGCTAGCGGGGGGCCGTGATACGCAGTATTTT. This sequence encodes CASSIGGLAGGRDTQYF.

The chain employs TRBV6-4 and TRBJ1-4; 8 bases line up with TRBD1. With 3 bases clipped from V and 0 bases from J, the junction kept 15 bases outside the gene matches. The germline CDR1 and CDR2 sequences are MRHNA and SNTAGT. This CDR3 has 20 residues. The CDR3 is CASSEWLGRGPLATNEKLFF. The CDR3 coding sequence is TGTGCCAGCAGTGAGTGGTTGGGCAGGGGGCCCCTGGCAACTAATGAAAAACTGTTTTTT.

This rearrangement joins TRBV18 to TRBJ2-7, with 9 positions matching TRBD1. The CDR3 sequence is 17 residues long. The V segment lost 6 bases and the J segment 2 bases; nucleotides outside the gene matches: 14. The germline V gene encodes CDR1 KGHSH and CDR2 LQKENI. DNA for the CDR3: TGTGCCAGCTCGCATTCGATGGGGGGGACAGGGACCTACGAGCAGTACTTC. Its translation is CASSHSMGGTGTYEQYF.

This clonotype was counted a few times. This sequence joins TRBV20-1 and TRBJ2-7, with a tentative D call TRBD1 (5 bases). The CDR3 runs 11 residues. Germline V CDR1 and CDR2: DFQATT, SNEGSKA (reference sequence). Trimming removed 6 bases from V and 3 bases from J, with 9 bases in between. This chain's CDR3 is CSATTVYEQYV. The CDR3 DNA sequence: TGCAGTGCCACGACAGTCTACGAGCAGTACGTC.

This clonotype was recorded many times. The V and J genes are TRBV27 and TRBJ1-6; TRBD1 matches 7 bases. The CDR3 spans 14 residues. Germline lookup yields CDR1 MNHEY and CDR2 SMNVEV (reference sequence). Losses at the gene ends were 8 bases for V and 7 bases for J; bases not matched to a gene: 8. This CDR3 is CASWDSFVNSPLHF. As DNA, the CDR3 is TGTGCCAGCTGGGACAGTTTCGTAAATTCACCCCTCCACTTT.

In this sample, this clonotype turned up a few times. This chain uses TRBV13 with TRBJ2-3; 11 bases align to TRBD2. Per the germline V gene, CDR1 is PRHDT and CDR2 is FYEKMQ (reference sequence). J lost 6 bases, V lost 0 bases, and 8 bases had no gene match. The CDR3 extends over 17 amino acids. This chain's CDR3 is CASSLGFSGGAGDTQYF. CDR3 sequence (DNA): TGTGCCAGCAGCTTAGGGTTTAGCGGGGGGGCCGGTGATACGCAGTATTTT.

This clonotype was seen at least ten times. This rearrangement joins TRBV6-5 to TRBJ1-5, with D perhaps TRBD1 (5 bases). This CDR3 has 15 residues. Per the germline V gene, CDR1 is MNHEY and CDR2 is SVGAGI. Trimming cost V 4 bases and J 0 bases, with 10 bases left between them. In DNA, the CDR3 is TGTGCCAGCAGTTTGACAGCCCATAGCAATCAGCCCCAGCATTTT. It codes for CASSLTAHSNQPQHF.

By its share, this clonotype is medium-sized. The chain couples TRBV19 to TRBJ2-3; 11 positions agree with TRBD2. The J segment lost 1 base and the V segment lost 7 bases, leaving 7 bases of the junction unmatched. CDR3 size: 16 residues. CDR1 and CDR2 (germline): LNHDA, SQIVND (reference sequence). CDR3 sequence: CASNPTSGVGTDTQYF. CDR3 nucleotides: TGTGCCAGTAATCCGACTAGCGGGGTGGGCACAGATACGCAGTATTTT.

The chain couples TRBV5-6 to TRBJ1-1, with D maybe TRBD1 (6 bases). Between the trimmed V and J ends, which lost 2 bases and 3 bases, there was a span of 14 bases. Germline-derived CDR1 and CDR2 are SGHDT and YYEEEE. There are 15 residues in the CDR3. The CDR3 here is CASSLRPGADTEAFF. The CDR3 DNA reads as TGTGCCAGCAGCTTAAGGCCGGGGGCGGACACTGAAGCTTTCTTT.

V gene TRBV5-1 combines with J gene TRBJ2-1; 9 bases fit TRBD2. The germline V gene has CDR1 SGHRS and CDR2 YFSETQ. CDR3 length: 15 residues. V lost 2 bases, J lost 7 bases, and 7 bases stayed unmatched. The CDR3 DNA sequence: TGCGCCAGCAGCTTAAACCTAGCGGGGCAAAATGAGCAGTTCTTC. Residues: CASSLNLAGQNEQFF.

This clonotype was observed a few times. CDR3 nucleotides: TGTGCCACCAGCAGAGATCCGCAGTCTACGAATGAGCAGTTCTTC. It is translated as CATSRDPQSTNEQFF. This rearrangement joins TRBV15 to TRBJ2-1; D is unclear. Per germline, CDR1 LNHNV and CDR2 YYDKDF (reference sequence). The CDR3 has 15 amino acids. V gave up 0 bases and J gave up 7 bases, with 13 bases separating them. Full variable domain (remainder filled in from reference TRBV15 and TRBJ2-1): DAMVIQNPRYQVTQFGKPVTLSCSQTLNHNVMYWYQQKSSQAPKLLFHYYDKDFNNEADTPDNFQSRRPNTSFCFLDIRSPGLGDTAMYLCATSRDPQSTNEQFFGPGTRLTVL.

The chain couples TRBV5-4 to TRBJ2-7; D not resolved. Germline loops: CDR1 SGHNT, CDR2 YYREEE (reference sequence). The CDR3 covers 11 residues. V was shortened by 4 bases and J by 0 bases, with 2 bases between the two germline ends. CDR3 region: CASSRSYEQYV. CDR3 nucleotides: TGTGCCAGCAGCCGCTCCTACGAGCAGTACGTC.

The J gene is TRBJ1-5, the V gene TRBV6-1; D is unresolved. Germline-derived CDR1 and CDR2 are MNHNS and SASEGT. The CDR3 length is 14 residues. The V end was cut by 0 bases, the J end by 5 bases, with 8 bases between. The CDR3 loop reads CASSEADGDQPQHF. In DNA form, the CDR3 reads TGTGCCAGCAGTGAAGCTGATGGGGATCAGCCCCAGCATTTT.

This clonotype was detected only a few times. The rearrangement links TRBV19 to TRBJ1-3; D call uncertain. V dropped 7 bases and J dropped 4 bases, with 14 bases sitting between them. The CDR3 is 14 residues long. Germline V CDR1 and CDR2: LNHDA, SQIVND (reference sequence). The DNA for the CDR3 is TGTGCCAGTATCAGGTCGGGTTTGGGAAACACCATATATTTT. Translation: CASIRSGLGNTIYF.

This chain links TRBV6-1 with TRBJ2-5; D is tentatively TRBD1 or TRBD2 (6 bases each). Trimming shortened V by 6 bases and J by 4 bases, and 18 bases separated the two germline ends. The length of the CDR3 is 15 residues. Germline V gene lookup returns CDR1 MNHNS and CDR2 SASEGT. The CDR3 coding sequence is TGTGCCAGCAGATGGGGCGGAGGGGGGAGAGAGACCCAGTACTTC. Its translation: CASRWGGGGRETQYF.

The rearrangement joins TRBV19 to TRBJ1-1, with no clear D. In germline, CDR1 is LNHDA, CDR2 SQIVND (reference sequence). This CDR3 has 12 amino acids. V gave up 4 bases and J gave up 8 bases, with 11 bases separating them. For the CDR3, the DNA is TGTGCCAGTAGTACTTGGCCTGTGGAAGCTTTCTTT. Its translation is CASSTWPVEAFF.